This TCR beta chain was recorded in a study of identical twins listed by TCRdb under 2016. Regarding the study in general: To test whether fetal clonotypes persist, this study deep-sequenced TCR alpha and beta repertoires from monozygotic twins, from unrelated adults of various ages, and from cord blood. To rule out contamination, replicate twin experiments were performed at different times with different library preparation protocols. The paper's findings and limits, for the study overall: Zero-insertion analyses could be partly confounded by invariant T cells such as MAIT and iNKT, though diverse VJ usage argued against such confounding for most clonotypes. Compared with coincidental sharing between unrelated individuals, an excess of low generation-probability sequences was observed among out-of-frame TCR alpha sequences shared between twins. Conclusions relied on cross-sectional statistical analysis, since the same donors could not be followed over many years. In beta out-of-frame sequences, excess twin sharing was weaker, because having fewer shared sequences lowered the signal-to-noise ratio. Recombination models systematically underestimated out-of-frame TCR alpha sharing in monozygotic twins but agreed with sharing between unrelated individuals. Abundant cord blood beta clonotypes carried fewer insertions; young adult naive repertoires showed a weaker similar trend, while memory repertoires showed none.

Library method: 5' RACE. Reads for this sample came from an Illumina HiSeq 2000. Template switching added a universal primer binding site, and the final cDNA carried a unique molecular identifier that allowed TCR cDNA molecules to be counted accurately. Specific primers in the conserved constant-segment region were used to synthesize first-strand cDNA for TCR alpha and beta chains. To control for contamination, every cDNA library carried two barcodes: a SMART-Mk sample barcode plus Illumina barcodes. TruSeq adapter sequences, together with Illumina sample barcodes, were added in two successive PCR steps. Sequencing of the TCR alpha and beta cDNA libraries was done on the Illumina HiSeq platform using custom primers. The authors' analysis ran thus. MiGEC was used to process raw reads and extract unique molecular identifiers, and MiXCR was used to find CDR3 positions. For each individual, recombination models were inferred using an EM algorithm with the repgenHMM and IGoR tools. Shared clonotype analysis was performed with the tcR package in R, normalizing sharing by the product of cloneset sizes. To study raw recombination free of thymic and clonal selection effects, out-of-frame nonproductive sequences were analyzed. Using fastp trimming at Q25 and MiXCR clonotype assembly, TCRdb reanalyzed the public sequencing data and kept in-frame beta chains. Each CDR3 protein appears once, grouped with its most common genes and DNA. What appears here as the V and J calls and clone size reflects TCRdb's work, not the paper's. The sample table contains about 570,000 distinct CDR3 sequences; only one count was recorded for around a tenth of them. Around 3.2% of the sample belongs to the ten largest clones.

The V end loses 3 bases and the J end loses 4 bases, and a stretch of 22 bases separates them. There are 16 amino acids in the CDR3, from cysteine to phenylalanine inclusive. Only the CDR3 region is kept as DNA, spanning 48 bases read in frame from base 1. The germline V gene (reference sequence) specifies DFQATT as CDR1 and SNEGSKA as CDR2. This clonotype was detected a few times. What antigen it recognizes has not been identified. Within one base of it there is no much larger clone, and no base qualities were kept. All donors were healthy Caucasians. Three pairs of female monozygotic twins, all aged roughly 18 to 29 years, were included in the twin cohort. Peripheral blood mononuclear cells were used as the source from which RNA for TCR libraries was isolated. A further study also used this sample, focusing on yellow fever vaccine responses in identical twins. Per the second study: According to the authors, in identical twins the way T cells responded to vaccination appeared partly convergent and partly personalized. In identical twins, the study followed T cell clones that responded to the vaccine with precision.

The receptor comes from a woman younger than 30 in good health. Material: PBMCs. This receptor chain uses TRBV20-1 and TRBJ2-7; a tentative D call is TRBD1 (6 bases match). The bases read TGCAGTGCTAGTTTCCCCCGGAAACAGGGTGGGTACGAGCAGTACTTC. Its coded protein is CSASFPRKQGGYEQYF.